The 29 T cell receptor beta chains in this list originate from one sample, sequenced in a study of blood T cell repertoires in COVID-19. The data were produced by immunoSEQ multiplex PCR, yet TCRdb's version contains in-frame clones alone and is incomplete. The sample has fewer than 350,000 clones, 70% to 90% seen once. The sample taken for sequencing was peripheral blood. The origin of the receptors is a woman younger than 45 with COVID-19, enrolled during active disease.

The V call is TRBV4-1, the J call TRBJ2-6; 9 bases agree with TRBD1. The CDR3 has 18 residues. Germline assignment: CDR1 MGHRA and CDR2 YSYEKL. With V trimmed by 5 bases and J by 4 bases, 12 bases remained unmatched. CDR3 in amino acids: CASSKPGQGKYGANVLTF. CDR3 coding DNA: TGCGCCAGCAGCAAACCGGGACAGGGAAAATACGGGGCCAACGTCCTGACTTTC.

The chain is built from TRBV3-1 (or the pseudogene TRBV3-2) and TRBJ1-2; no clear D gene. The CDR3 consists of 12 residues. V dropped 7 bases and J dropped 7 bases, with 13 bases sitting between them. The germline V gene encodes CDR1 LGHDT and CDR2 YNNKEL (reference sequence). CDR3 sequence (DNA): TGTGCCAGCACCCGCTTCGGGTCTGGCTACACCTTC. Its protein product is CASTRFGSGYTF.

The rearrangement joins TRBV5-4 to TRBJ1-3; no firm D call. Trimming left V 2 bases short and J 4 bases short, with 4 bases between. This CDR3 is built from 12 residues. Germline V gives CDR1 SGHNT, CDR2 YYREEE (reference sequence). CDR3 residues: CASSLSGNTIYF. The CDR3 bases are TGTGCCAGCAGCTTAAGCGGAAACACCATATATTTT. Filled out from reference TRBV5-4 and TRBJ1-3, the complete variable domain reads ETGVTQSPTHLIKTRGQQVTLRCSSQSGHNTVSWYQQALGQGPQFIFQYYREEENGRGNFPPRFSGLQFPNYSSELNVNALELDDSALYLCASSLSGNTIYFGEGSWLTVV.

This chain connects TRBV28 to TRBJ1-1; 7 nucleotides match TRBD1. The CDR3 runs 17 residues. Trimming removed 4 bases from V and 0 bases from J; junction bases left unmatched: 11. Germline-derived CDR1 and CDR2 are MDHEN and SYDVKM. CDR3: CASSSTTQGPLNTEAFF. For the CDR3, the DNA is TGTGCCAGCAGTTCCACTACACAGGGGCCCCTGAACACTGAAGCTTTCTTT.

This clone showed up just a few times. The chain carries TRBV29-1 and TRBJ2-3; 7 bases match TRBD2. In germline, CDR1 is SQVTM, CDR2 ANQGSEA. Losses at the gene ends were 6 bases for V and 4 bases for J; bases not matched to a gene: 7. The CDR3 is 13 residues long. The CDR3 is CSVWTRDADTQYF. In nucleotides, the CDR3 is TGCAGCGTCTGGACTAGAGATGCAGATACGCAGTATTTT.

The rearrangement links TRBV6-1 to TRBJ1-1; weak D call: TRBD1 (5 bases). The germline CDR1 and CDR2 sequences are MNHNS and SASEGT. The CDR3 consists of 14 residues. Trimming removed 3 bases at V and 4 bases at J, with 12 bases between. Here the CDR3 DNA reads TGTGCCAGCAGTGAGTGGCAGGGCGGCACTGAAGCTTTCTTT. Translated: CASSEWQGGTEAFF.

V and J are TRBV12-5 and TRBJ2-7; 7 positions agree with TRBD1. The V segment lost 1 base and the J segment 0 bases; nucleotides outside the gene matches: 15. Germline values: CDR1 LGHNT, CDR2 FRNRAP. CDR3 length: 19 residues. CDR3 coding DNA: TGTGCTAGTGGTTTGGGACAGGGATTATTTCCGAGAAGCTCCTACGAGCAGTACTTC. Its protein product is CASGLGQGLFPRSSYEQYF. Based on the CDR3 plus reference TRBV12-5 and TRBJ2-7, the full variable domain is DARVTQTPRHKVTEMGQEVTMRCQPILGHNTVFWYRQTMMQGLELLAYFRNRAPLDDSGMPKDRFSAEMPDATLATLKIQPSEPRDSAVYFCASGLGQGLFPRSSYEQYFGPGTRLTVT.

The rearrangement uses TRBV11-2 and TRBJ1-4; D unclear. Germline CDR1 reads SGHAT; CDR2 reads FQNNGV. The length of the CDR3 is 14 residues. Trimming left V 1 base short and J 7 bases short, with 10 bases between. The CDR3 protein is CASSLVSGGEKLFF. The CDR3 coding sequence is TGTGCCAGCAGCTTAGTTTCTGGAGGTGAAAAACTGTTTTTT.

The rearrangement uses TRBV12-3 or TRBV12-4 and TRBJ1-5, with unresolved D. Trimming pared 7 bases from V and 6 bases from J, leaving 13 bases between. The CDR3 sequence is 13 residues long. The CDR3 sequence is CASNLGRGQPQHF. Here the CDR3 DNA reads TGTGCCAGCAACCTAGGACGGGGTCAGCCCCAGCATTTT.

This clone was seen a few times. The rearrangement links TRBV5-1 to TRBJ2-7; perhaps TRBD1 as D (6 bases). Trimming removed 8 bases from V and 6 bases from J, with 15 bases in between. The V gene's germline CDR1 is SGHRS and CDR2 YFSETQ. This CDR3 contains 12 residues. The CDR3 DNA reads as TGCGCCAGGGATCCCACAGGGCGCGAGCAGTACTTC. Residues: CARDPTGREQYF.

This sequence joins TRBV19 and TRBJ2-1, with 12 nucleotides matching TRBD2. Per germline, CDR1 LNHDA and CDR2 SQIVND (reference sequence). This CDR3 region has 16 residues. Trimming at V came to 5 bases and at J to 2 bases, leaving 4 bases not matched to a gene. CDR3: CASSASGGAPYNEQFF. The CDR3 DNA reads TGTGCCAGTAGTGCTAGCGGGGGGGCACCCTACAATGAGCAGTTCTTC.

CDR3 coding DNA: TGCAGTGCTAGTCGACTCTCCCGGAGGGGGACCCAGTACTTC. It specifies CSASRLSRRGTQYF. The chain couples TRBV20-1 to TRBJ2-5; a weak D match, TRBD2 (6 bases). With 3 bases removed from V and 7 bases from J, the gap between germline ends came to 18 bases. This CDR3 contains 14 residues. Germline values: CDR1 DFQATT, CDR2 SNEGSKA (reference sequence).

The V gene is TRBV5-8, the J gene TRBJ2-4; unclear D gene. V lost 2 bases and J 0 bases, leaving 9 bases between the germline ends. The germline CDR1 and CDR2 sequences are SGHTS and YDEGEE. This CDR3 spans 15 amino acids. The CDR3 coding sequence is TGTGCCAGCAGCTTCTATCGACTAGCCAAAAACATTCAGTACTTC. Amino acids: CASSFYRLAKNIQYF.

The chain combines TRBV29-1 with TRBJ2-2; tentative D call: TRBD2 (6 bases). Between the trimmed V and J ends, which lost 4 bases and 4 bases, there was a span of 10 bases. The germline V gene has CDR1 SQVTM and CDR2 ANQGSEA. The CDR3 totals 13 residues. The CDR3 is CSVADGSTGELFF. Written as DNA, the CDR3 is TGCAGCGTTGCGGACGGGAGCACCGGGGAGCTGTTTTTT.

This chain connects TRBV12-3 or TRBV12-4 to TRBJ2-5, with 7 nucleotides matching TRBD1. The CDR3 is 13 residues long. Trimming cost V 7 bases and J 3 bases; bases outside gene matches: 5. DNA for the CDR3: TGTGCCAGCAAAGTAGGGACAGAAGAGACCCAGTACTTC. Its protein product is CASKVGTEETQYF.

The rearrangement joins TRBV27 to TRBJ1-1; tentatively, D is TRBD1 (6 bases). This CDR3 has 14 amino acids. Germline V gene lookup returns CDR1 MNHEY and CDR2 SMNVEV (reference sequence). V dropped 5 bases and J dropped 1 base, with 11 bases sitting between them. The CDR3 DNA sequence: TGTGCCAGCAGTATGCAGGGGACGAACACTGAAGCTTTCTTT. Protein sequence: CASSMQGTNTEAFF.

The chain has TRBV15 and TRBJ2-2; 8 nucleotides agree with TRBD1. Germline values: CDR1 LNHNV, CDR2 YYDKDF (reference sequence). V was clipped by 8 bases and J by 5 bases; unmatched bases: 13. The CDR3 is made up of 16 amino acids. The CDR3 loop is CATLGLSRGRTGELFF. The DNA for the CDR3 is TGTGCCACCCTAGGGTTGAGCAGGGGGCGGACCGGGGAGCTGTTTTTT.

The gene calls are TRBV6-5 and TRBJ2-1; tentative D call: TRBD1 (5 bases). The CDR3 spans 15 residues. The V gene lost 2 bases and the J gene lost 0 bases, with 8 bases spanning the gap. From germline, CDR1 is MNHEY and CDR2 SVGAGI. The CDR3: CASSYERGSYNEQFF. CDR3 in DNA: TGTGCCAGCAGTTACGAAAGGGGCTCCTACAATGAGCAGTTCTTC.

The chain combines TRBV24-1 with TRBJ2-2; TRBD1 is a possible D gene (5 bases). The V and J ends lost 4 bases and 4 bases respectively, with 9 bases between them. Germline assignment: CDR1 KGHDR and CDR2 SFDVKD. CDR3 length: 14 residues. In DNA, the CDR3 is TGTGCCACCAGTGACCCAGGGTCCACCGGGGAGCTGTTTTTT. Its protein is CATSDPGSTGELFF.

In its sample, this clone was seen a few times. The chain uses TRBV11-3 and TRBJ1-1, with D uncertain. The CDR3 is 10 amino acids. Germline CDR1 and CDR2: SGHNT and YENEEA. V lost 7 bases, J lost 4 bases, and 4 bases lay in between. CDR3 bases: TGTGCCAGCACTTCCACTGAAGCTTTCTTT. It codes for CASTSTEAFF. Full variable domain (rest looked up from reference TRBV11-3 and TRBJ1-1): EAGVVQSPRYKIIEKKQPVAFWCNPISGHNTLYWYLQNLGQGPELLIRYENEEAVDDSQLPKDRFSAERLKGVDSTLKIQPAELGDSAVYLCASTSTEAFFGQGTRLTVV.

The chain carries TRBV6-5 and TRBJ1-5; weak D call: TRBD1 (6 bases). V gave up 6 bases and J gave up 3 bases, with 15 bases separating them. The CDR3 runs 15 residues. Per the germline V gene, CDR1 is MNHEY and CDR2 is SVGAGI. CDR3 in DNA: TGTGCCAGCAGGGGGGGAGGGGGTTTCAATCAGCCCCAGCATTTT. Protein sequence: CASRGGGGFNQPQHF.

V is TRBV15 and J is TRBJ1-1; TRBD1 is a possible D gene (5 bases). V lost 0 bases and J lost 2, with 10 bases in between. The CDR3 covers 15 residues. Germline CDR1 reads LNHNV; CDR2 reads YYDKDF (reference sequence). The CDR3 spells CATSRDPRVNTEAFF. The CDR3 DNA reads TGTGCCACCAGCAGAGATCCCAGGGTTAACACTGAAGCTTTCTTT.

The chain recombines TRBV25-1 with TRBJ1-2; possibly TRBD1 for D (5 bases). Trimming shortened V by 6 bases and J by 4 bases, and 12 bases separated the two germline ends. This CDR3 spans 13 amino acids. In germline, CDR1 is MGHDK, CDR2 SYGVNS. CDR3 protein: CASRRQPPYGYTF. The CDR3 DNA follows: TGTGCCAGCAGGAGACAGCCACCCTATGGCTACACCTTC.

The chain couples TRBV18 to TRBJ1-2; D remains ambiguous. V lost 0 bases to trimming and J lost 0 bases, with 8 bases between them. There are 15 residues in the CDR3. The germline gives CDR1 KGHSH, CDR2 LQKENI. The CDR3 nucleotides are TGTGCCAGCTCACCACCGGGCAGAGCTAACTATGGCTACACCTTC. Its translation: CASSPPGRANYGYTF.

The chain carries TRBV3-1 (or the pseudogene TRBV3-2) and TRBJ1-1; D is perhaps TRBD1 (5 bases). V was shortened by 2 bases and J by 7 bases, with 17 bases between the two germline ends. There are 15 residues in the CDR3. The germline gives CDR1 LGHDT, CDR2 YNNKEL (reference sequence). The CDR3 DNA reads TGTGCCAGCAGCCAACATTCCGGGGGGAAGGGTGAAGCTTTCTTT. Translating it yields CASSQHSGGKGEAFF.

Worth noting for this clone: Other DNA variants within this sample encode the same CDR3. V and J are TRBV18 and TRBJ2-7; no reliable D call. The CDR3 covers 13 residues. V was shortened by 3 bases and J by 0 bases, with 6 bases between the two germline ends. Germline values: CDR1 KGHSH, CDR2 LQKENI. CDR3 nucleotides: TGTGCCAGCTCACCGGGCAGCTCCTACGAGCAGTACTTC. Translation gives CASSPGSSYEQYF.

The chain combines TRBV5-1 with TRBJ1-1, with a possible D match to TRBD1 (6 bases). The V gene lost 4 bases and the J gene lost 1 base, with 23 bases spanning the gap. The CDR3 spans 18 residues. Germline V gene data show CDR1 as SGHRS and CDR2 as YFSETQ. CDR3 nucleotide sequence: TGCGCCAGCAGCACCATTAAGGGGGGGCGTTCAGGGAACACTGAAGCTTTCTTT. Its protein product is CASSTIKGGRSGNTEAFF.

The chain links TRBV20-1 to TRBJ2-7, with D unclear. Trimming removed 0 bases at V and 7 bases at J, with 7 bases between. CDR1 and CDR2 (germline): DFQATT, SNEGSKA (reference sequence). The CDR3 is 11 residues long. CDR3 bases: TGCAGTGCTAGAGATCTACAGGAGCAGTACTTC. Amino acid sequence: CSARDLQEQYF.

The chain carries TRBV5-1 and TRBJ2-5; weak D call: TRBD1 (5 bases). V dropped 0 bases and J dropped 2 bases, with 8 bases sitting between them. The CDR3 sequence is 14 residues long. From germline, CDR1 is SGHRS and CDR2 YFSETQ. The CDR3 DNA sequence: TGCGCCAGCAGCTTGGGACAGTCGCAAGAGACCCAGTACTTC. As protein: CASSLGQSQETQYF.